These T cell receptor beta chains were read from a single sample in a study of beta chain features in type 1 diabetes. Using immunoSEQ multiplex PCR, the repertoire was profiled, and TCRdb retains in-frame clones only, with some absent. In the table there are approximately 250,000 clones, roughly 10% of which are singletons. The sample consisted of naive CD4+ T cells from blood. The receptors originated from a man aged 25 to 40 with type 1 diabetes. Each CDR3 is given with its conserved first and last residue. A D gene is named only where the DNA matches it firmly. The listing skips clone size in some rows; elsewhere it reads once, few, many or a size class.

few,15,TRBJ2-7,TRBV7-8,TRBD1,TGTGCCAGCAGCTTAAGGACAGGGGGTTTACACGAGCAGTACTTC,CASSLRTGGLHEQYF
-,13,TRBJ2-4,TRBV30,-,TGTGCCTGGAGTGTAGACAGCAAAAACATTCAGTACTTC,CAWSVDSKNIQYF
few,16,TRBJ1-1,TRBV5-1,-,TGCGCCAGCAGCTTTACAGTCAGGATGGGGAACACTGAAGCTTTCTTT,CASSFTVRMGNTEAFF
-,13,TRBJ1-2,TRBV19,-,TGTGCCAGTACGAACAGGCCGTACTATGGCTACACCTTC,CASTNRPYYGYTF
-,15,TRBJ1-4,TRBV30,TRBD1,TGTGCCTGGAGTAAACGACAGGGGAGGTCTGAAAAACTGTTTTTT,CAWSKRQGRSEKLFF
few,13,TRBJ2-1,TRBV2,-,TGTGCCAGCAGTGAAGCGCAAGGGGCCCCATGTTTCTTC,CASSEAQGAPCFF
-,13,TRBJ2-1,TRBV2,TRBD2,TGTGCCAGCAGTGAAGCGCCGGGGGGACTGGGGTTCTTC,CASSEAPGGLGFF
few,13,TRBJ1-4,TRBV10-3,TRBD1,TGTGCCACGCTGGGGACAGGGAATGAAAAACTGTTTTTT,CATLGTGNEKLFF
few,15,TRBJ2-1,TRBV7-3,TRBD2,TGTGCCAGCAGCCCAAGCGGGGGGGCCTACAATGAGCAGTTCTTC,CASSPSGGAYNEQFF
-,13,TRBJ1-1,TRBV5-1,-,TGCGCCAGCAGCCCCTCGAGTAGCGATGAAGCTTTCTTT,CASSPSSSDEAFF
few,14,TRBJ1-4,TRBV5-1,-,TGCGCCAGCAGCTATCAGGGCTCTAATGAAAAACTGTTTTTT,CASSYQGSNEKLFF
few,16,TRBJ2-3,TRBV4-3,-,TGCGCCAGCAGCCAAGGGGGGGGGCCGGGCACAGATACGCAGTATTTT,CASSQGGGPGTDTQYF
few,15,TRBJ2-1,TRBV7-9,TRBD1,TGTGCCAGCAGCTTAGCCAGGGGGTTCTACAATGAGCAGTTCTTC,CASSLARGFYNEQFF
-,14,TRBJ1-1,TRBV9,TRBD1,TGTGCCAGCAGTGCCGACAGGGCGAACACTGAAGCTTTCTTT,CASSADRANTEAFF
-,15,TRBJ2-1,TRBV4-3,TRBD2,TGCGCCAGCAGCCAAGAAAAGCGGGGGGCGTCTGAGCAGTTCTTC,CASSQEKRGASEQFF
few,15,TRBJ1-6,TRBV27,-,TGTGCCAGTTCCCCGGGAGCGTCAAACAATTCACCCCTCCACTTT,CASSPGASNNSPLHF
few,15,TRBJ1-5,TRBV19,TRBD1,TGTGCCAGTAGTGCGACAGGGCTAGGCAATCAGCCCCAGCATTTT,CASSATGLGNQPQHF
-,18,TRBJ2-2,TRBV7-9,TRBD1,TGTGCCAGCAGCCCTCGGGACAGGGGTATGAAGAACACCGGGGAGCTGTTTTTT,CASSPRDRGMKNTGELFF
-,13,TRBJ1-1,TRBV7-3,TRBD1,TGTGCCAGCAGCCTAGACAGGGAGGTTGAAGCTTTCTTT,CASSLDREVEAFF
few,14,TRBJ1-1,TRBV18,-,TGTGCCAGCTCACCACGGGAGGTTTCTGTGGGAGCTTTCTTT,CASSPREVSVGAFF
-,16,TRBJ2-6,TRBV7-3,TRBD1,TGTGCCAGCAGCTCCGGACAGGCAATGGGGGCCAACGTCCTGACTTTC,CASSSGQAMGANVLTF
few,15,TRBJ2-1,TRBV28,TRBD1,TGTGCCAGCAGTTTAGGGACAGCTCCCAGGGATGAGCAGTTCTTC,CASSLGTAPRDEQFF
-,15,TRBJ1-1,TRBV5-1,-,TGCGCCAGCAGCCTGTCCTTGGGGGGGAACACTGAAGCTTTCTTT,CASSLSLGGNTEAFF
few,12,TRBJ2-1,TRBV27,TRBD2,TGTGCCAGCACCGTGGCGGGGGGGCGACAGTTCTTC,CASTVAGGRQFF
-,16,TRBJ2-1,TRBV11-1,-,TGTGCCAGCAGCCCCTCCCCCTACCCATCCTACAATGAGCAGTTCTTC,CASSPSPYPSYNEQFF
few,13,TRBJ1-5,TRBV2,-,TGTGCCAGCAGGGAGACCCTTGTCGGGCCCCAGCATTTT,CASRETLVGPQHF
-,16,TRBJ1-1,TRBV30,-,TGTGCCTGGGCCATAAAGGGCGCCTGGAGGTTCACTGAAGCTTTCTTT,CAWAIKGAWRFTEAFF
-,15,TRBJ1-1,TRBV18,-,TGTGCCAGCTCACCGCCGTCCCAGGGAGGGACTGAAGCTTTCTTT,CASSPPSQGGTEAFF
-,16,TRBJ2-1,TRBV4-1,TRBD2,TGCGCCAGCAGCCCCCCCCGGGGGGGGGCAGGCAATGAGCAGTTCTTC,CASSPPRGGAGNEQFF
-,12,TRBJ2-2,TRBV29-1,-,TGCAGCGTGGGGGGAGATGCCGGGGAGCTGTTTTTT,CSVGGDAGELFF
-,16,TRBJ2-3,TRBV2,TRBD1,TGTGCCAGCAGTGATCGGACAGGAGCTAGCACAGATACGCAGTATTTT,CASSDRTGASTDTQYF
few,14,TRBJ1-4,TRBV4-1,TRBD1,TGCGCCAGCAGCCTAGGACAGGGGCGAGAAAAACTGTTTTTT,CASSLGQGREKLFF
few,16,TRBJ2-4,TRBV5-6,-,TGTGCCAGCAGCTTTCAGGGGAGCTCGGCCAAAAACATTCAGTACTTC,CASSFQGSSAKNIQYF
-,16,TRBJ2-3,TRBV9,-,TGTGCCAGCAGCGTAGCTCCCCAGGGGAGCACAGATACGCAGTATTTT,CASSVAPQGSTDTQYF